This TCR beta chain derives from a study of blood T cell repertoires in COVID-19. Across the whole study: Sources were T cells, B-cell-depleted T cells, or PBMCs; the material itself was cDNA or gDNA.

The CDR3 is 14 amino acids. The germline gives CDR1 MNHEY, CDR2 SVGAGI. V lost 6 bases to trimming and J lost 6 bases; unmatched junction nucleotides: 5. Original processing methods: For nucleated cells, counts were estimated from reference gene primer amplification. Here immunoSEQ multiplex PCR was the method, and the copy in TCRdb shows in-frame clones only, minus some. That table gives V, J and clone size, and the DNA gave D and trimming. The data contain 490,000 or so clones, about 88% of them singletons. The gene calls are TRBV6-5 and TRBJ2-2; 9 bases fit TRBD1. Sequencing was done on a sample of PBMCs or T cells enriched from blood (not recorded which). The TCR originated in a woman aged 55-69 years who had recovered from COVID-19. The CDR3 DNA reads TGTGCCAGCAGACGGGACAGGGCCTCCGGGGAGCTGTTTTTT. Translating it yields CASRRDRASGELFF.